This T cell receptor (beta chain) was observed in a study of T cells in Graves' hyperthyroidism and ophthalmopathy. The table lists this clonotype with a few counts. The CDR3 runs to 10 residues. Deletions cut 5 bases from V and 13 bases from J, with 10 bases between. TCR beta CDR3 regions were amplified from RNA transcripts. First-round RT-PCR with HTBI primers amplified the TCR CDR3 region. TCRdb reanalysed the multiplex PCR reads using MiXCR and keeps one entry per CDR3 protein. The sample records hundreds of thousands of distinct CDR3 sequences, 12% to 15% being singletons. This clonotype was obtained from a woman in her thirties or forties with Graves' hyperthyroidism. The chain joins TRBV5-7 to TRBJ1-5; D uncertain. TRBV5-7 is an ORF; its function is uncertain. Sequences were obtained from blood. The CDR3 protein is CASRPSGQHF. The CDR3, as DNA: TGTGCCAGCAGGCCATCGGGACAGCATTTT.